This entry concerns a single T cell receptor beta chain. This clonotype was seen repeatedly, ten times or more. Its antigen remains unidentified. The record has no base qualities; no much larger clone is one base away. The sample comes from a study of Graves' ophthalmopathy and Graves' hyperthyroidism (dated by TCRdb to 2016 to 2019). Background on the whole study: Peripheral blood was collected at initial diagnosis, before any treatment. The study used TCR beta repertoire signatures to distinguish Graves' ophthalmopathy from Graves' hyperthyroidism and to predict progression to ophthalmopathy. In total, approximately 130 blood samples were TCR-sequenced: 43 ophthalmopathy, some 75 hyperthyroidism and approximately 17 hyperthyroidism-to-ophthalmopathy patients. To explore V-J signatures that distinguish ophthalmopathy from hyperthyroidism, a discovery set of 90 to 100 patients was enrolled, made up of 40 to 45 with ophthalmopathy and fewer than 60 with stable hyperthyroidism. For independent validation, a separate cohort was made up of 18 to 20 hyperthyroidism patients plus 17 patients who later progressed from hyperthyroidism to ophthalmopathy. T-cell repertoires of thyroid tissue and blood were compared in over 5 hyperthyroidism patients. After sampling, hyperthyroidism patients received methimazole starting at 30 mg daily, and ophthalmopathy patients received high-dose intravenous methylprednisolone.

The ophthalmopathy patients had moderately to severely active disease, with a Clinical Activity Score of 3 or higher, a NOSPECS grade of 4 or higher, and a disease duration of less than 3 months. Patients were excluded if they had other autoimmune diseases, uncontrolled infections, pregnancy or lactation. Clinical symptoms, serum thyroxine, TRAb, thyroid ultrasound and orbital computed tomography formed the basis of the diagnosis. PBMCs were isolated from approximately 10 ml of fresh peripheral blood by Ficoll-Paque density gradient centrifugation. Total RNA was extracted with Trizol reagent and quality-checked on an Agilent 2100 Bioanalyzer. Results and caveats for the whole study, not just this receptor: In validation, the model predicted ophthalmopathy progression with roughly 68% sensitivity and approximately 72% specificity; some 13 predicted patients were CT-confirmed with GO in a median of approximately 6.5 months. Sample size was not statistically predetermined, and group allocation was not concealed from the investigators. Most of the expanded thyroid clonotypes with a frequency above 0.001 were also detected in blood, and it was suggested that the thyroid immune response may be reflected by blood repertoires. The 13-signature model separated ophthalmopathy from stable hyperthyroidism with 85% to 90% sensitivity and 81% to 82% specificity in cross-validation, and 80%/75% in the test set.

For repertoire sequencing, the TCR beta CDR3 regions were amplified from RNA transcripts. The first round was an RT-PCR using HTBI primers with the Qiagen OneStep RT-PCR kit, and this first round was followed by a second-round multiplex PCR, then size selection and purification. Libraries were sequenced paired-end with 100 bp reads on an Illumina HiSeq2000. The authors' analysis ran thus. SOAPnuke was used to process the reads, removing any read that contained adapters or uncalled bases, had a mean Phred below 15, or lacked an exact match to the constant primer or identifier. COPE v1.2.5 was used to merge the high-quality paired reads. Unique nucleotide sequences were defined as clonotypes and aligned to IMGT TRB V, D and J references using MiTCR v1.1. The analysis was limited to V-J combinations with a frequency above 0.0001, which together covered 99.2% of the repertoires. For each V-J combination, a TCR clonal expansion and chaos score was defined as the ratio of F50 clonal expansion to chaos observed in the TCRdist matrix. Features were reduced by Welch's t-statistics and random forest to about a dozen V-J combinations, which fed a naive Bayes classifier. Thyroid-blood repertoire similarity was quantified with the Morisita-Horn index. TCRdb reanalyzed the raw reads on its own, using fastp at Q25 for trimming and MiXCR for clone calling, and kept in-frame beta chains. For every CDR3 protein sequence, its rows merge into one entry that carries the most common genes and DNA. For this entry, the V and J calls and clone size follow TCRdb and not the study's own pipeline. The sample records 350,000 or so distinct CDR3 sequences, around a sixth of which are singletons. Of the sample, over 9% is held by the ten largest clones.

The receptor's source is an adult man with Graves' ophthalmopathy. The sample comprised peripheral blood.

The CDR3 reads CASSSFRKSSGNTIYF. The DNA sequence follows: TGTGCCAGCAGCTCTTTCAGAAAGAGCTCTGGAAACACCATATATTTT. The sequence links TRBV11-2 to TRBJ1-3, with no reliable assignment of the D segment. Trimming at the junction amounts to 4 bases on V and 0 bases on J, and the germline ends lie 13 bases apart. The germline V gene yields SGHAT for CDR1 and FQNNGV for CDR2. The CDR3, cysteine through phenylalanine, is 16 amino acids long. Only the CDR3 DNA stays, 48 bases, in frame from base 1.